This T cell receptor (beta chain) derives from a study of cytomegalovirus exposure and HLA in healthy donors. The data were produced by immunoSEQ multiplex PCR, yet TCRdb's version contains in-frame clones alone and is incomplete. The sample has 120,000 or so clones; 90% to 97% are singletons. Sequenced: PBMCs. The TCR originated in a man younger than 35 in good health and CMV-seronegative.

CDR3 DNA: TGTGCCAGTGAGGGGACAGGGAGCTCTGGGGCCAACGTCCTGACTTTC. Translated: CASEGTGSSGANVLTF. The chain is built from TRBV19 and TRBJ2-6, with 9 bases matching TRBD1. The CDR3 is 16 residues long. Germline V gene sequence: CDR1 LNHDA, CDR2 SQIVND (reference sequence). Trimming at V came to 8 bases and at J to 0 bases, leaving 5 bases not matched to a gene.